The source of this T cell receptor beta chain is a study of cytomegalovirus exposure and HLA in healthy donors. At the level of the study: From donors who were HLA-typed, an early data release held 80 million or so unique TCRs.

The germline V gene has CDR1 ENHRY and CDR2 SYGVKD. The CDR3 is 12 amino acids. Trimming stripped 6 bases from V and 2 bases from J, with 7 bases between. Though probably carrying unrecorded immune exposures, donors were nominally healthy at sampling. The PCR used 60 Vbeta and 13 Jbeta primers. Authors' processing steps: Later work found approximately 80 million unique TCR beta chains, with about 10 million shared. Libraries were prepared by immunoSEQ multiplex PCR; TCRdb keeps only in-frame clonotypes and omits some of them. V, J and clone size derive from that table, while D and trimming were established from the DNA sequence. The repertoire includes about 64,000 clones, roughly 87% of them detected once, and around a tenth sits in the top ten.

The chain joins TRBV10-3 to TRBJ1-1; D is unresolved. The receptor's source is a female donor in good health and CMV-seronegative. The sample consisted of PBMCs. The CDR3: CAIRSGNTEAFF. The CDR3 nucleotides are TGTGCCATCAGATCAGGAAACACTGAAGCTTTCTTT.